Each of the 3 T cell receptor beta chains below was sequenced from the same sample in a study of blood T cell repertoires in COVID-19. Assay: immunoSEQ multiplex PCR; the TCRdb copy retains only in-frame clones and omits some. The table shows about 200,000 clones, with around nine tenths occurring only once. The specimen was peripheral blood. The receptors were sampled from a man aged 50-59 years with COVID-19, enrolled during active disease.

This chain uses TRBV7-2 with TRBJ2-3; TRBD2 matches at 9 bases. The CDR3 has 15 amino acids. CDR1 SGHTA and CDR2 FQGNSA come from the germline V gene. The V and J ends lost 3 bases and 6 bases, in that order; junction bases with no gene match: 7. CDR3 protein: CASSFGGGASDTQYF. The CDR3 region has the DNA TGTGCCAGCAGCTTTGGCGGGGGGGCCTCCGATACGCAGTATTTT.

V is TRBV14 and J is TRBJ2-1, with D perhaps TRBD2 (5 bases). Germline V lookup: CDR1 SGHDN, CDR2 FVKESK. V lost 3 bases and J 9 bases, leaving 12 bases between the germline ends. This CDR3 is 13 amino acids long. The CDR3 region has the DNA TGTGCCAGCAGCCAGGTGAGGGTGGCTGAGCAGTTCTTC. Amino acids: CASSQVRVAEQFF.

The CDR3 is CASSVSTDSYNEQFF. CDR3 in DNA: TGTGCCAGCAGCGTGTCGACAGACTCCTACAATGAGCAGTTCTTC. The V call is TRBV9, the J call TRBJ2-1, with D possibly TRBD1 on 5 matching bases. V was cut by 2 bases and J by 0 bases, with 9 bases left in between. The CDR3 has 15 amino acids. Germline values: CDR1 SGDLS, CDR2 YYNGEE.